This entry features one T cell receptor beta chain sequence. Its antigen specificity is not known. The record has no base qualities; no much larger clone is one base away. The donors were included in the validation cohort of 130 or so subjects, a group kept apart from the 666-subject first cohort. The germline V gene yields SGDLS for CDR1 and YYNGEE for CDR2. The CDR3 goes from the cysteine to the phenylalanine over 17 residues. This entry keeps only the CDR3 DNA: 51 bases, framed from base 1. Germline trimming: 3 bases from V, 3 bases from J; junction bases outside gene matches: 13. This entry is derived from a study of cytomegalovirus exposure and HLA in healthy donors (dated by TCRdb to about 2017). For the wider study: According to a later analysis, one platform produced both the roughly 120 validation repertoires and the 730 or so repertoires of the first cohort. The study was designed to test whether signatures of past pathogen exposure could be identified by cataloging public T cell receptors. Along with the approximately 650-subject first cohort, a separate validation cohort of over a hundred different subjects was used. High-throughput TCR immunosequencing, statistical association of individual TCRs with disease status, and machine learning were combined to predict cytomegalovirus infection status.

Library preparation was by the immunoSEQ multiplex PCR assay. As for the authors' bioinformatics: A statistical classification framework was developed to diagnose cytomegalovirus status using the catalog of TCR beta chain sequences. In TCRdb, the immuneACCESS table is reduced to in-frame sequences with V and J assigned. These tables do not hold every clone; where another copy was compared, an unresolved V gene accounts for under half, and the others remain unexplained. The D gene and trimming were derived from the DNA, and the V and J assignments and clone size from that table. This sample is represented by about 130,000 clones; 89% of them were singletons. 2% of the sample lies in the top ten. Study-wide conclusions, independent of this receptor: A total of around 150 TCR beta chains were listed by the study as associated with cytomegalovirus. The authors suggested that the approach could potentially be extended to other disease states and immunological phenotypes. In both the original and validation cohorts, the classifier was reported to diagnose cytomegalovirus status with high specificity and sensitivity. Most TCR sequences were observed very rarely across donors, whereas some public TCRs were present in many individuals. A later analysis had no HLA typing for the validation cohort, so co-occurrence there was scored across all 130 or so repertoires. Of the cluster scores, 85% to 95% were above 0 in a later analysis, which found that TCRs clustered in the first cohort also tended to co-occur in the approximately 120 validation repertoires. A few of the identified cytomegalovirus-associated TCR beta chains were confirmed in vitro to be specific for cytomegalovirus antigens.

Sequenced input: PBMCs. The chain is encoded by TRBV9 joined to TRBJ2-7; TRBD2 agrees with 9 junctional bases. The TCR comes from a woman younger than 35 in good health and CMV-seronegative. The DNA reads TGTGCCAGCAGCGGAGCGATCGGGCGGGAGGGCGACTACGAGCAGTACTTC. Translation gives CASSGAIGREGDYEQYF.